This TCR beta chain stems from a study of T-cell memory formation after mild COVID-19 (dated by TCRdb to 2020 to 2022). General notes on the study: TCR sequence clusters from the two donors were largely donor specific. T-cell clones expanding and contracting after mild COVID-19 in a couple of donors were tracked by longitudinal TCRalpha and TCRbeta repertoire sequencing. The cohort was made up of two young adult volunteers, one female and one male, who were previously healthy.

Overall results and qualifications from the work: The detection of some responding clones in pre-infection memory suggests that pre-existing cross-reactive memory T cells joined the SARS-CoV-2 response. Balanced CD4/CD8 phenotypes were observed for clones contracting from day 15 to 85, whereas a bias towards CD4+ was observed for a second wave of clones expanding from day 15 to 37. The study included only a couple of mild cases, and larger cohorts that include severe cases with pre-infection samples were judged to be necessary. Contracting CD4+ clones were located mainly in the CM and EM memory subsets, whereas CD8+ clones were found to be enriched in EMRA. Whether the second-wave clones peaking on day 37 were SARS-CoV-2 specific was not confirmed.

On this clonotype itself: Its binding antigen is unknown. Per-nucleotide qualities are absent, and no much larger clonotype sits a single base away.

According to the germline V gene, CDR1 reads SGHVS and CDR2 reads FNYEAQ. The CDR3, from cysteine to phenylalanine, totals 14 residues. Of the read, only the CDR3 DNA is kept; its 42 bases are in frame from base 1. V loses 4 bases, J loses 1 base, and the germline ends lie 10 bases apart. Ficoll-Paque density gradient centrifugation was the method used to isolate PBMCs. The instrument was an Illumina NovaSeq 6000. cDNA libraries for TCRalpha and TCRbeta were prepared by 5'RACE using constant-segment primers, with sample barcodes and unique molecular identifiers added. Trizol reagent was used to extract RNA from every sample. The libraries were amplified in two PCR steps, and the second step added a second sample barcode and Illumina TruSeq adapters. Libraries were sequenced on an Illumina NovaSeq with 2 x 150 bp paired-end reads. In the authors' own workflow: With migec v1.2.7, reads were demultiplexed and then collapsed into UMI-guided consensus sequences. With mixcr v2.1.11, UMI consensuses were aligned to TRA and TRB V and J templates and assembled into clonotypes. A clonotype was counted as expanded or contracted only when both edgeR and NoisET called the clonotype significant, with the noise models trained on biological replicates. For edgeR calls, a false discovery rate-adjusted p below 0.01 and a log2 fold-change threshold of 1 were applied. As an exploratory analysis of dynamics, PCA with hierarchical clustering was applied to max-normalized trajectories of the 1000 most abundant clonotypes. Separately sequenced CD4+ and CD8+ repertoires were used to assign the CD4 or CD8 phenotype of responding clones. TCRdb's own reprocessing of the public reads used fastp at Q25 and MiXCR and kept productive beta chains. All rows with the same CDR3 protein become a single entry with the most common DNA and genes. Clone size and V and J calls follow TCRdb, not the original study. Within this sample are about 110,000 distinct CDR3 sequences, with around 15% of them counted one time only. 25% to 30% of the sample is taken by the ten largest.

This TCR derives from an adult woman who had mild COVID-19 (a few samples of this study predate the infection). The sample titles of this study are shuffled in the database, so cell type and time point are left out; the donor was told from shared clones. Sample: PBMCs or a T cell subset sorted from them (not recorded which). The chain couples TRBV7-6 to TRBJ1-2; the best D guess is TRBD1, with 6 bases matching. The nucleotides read TGTGCCAGCAGCTCCGACAGGAGTAACTATGGCTACACCTTC. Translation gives CASSSDRSNYGYTF.